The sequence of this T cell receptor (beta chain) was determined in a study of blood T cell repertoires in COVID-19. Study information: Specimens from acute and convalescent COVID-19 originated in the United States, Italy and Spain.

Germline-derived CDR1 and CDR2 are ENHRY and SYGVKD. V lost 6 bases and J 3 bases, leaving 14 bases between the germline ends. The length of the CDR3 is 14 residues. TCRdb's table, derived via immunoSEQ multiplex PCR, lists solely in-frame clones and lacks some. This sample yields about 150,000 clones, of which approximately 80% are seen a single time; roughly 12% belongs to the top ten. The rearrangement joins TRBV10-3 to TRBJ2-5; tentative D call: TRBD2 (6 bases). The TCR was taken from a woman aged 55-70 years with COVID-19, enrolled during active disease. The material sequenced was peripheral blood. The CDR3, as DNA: TGTGCCATCAGGTCCGGGACTCCCAAAGAGACCCAGTACTTC. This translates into CAIRSGTPKETQYF.